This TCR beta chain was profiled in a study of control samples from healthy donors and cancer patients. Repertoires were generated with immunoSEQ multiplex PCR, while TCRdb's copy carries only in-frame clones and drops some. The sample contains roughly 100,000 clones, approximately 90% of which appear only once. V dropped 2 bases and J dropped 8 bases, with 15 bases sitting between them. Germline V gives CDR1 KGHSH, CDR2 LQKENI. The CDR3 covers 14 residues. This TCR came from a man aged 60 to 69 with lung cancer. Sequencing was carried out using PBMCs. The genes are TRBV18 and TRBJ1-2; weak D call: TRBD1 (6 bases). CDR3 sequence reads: CASSPLTGGEGYTF. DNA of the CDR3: TGTGCCAGCTCACCATTAACTGGGGGCGAAGGCTACACCTTC. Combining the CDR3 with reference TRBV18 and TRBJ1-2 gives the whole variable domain NAGVMQNPRHLVRRRGQEARLRCSPMKGHSHVYWYRQLPEEGLKFMVYLQKENIIDESGMPKERFSAEFPKEGPSILRIQQVVRGDSAAYFCASSPLTGGEGYTFGSGTRLTVV.